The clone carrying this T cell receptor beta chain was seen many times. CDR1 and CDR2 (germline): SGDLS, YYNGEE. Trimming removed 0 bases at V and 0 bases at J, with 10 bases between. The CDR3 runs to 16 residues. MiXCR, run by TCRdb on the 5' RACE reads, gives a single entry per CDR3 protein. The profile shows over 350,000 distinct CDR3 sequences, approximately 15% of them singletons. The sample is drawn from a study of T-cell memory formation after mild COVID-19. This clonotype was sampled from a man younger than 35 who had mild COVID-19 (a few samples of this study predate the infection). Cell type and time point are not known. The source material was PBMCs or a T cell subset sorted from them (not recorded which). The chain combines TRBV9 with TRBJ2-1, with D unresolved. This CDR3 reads CASSVAVRSSYNEQFF. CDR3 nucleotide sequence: TGTGCCAGCAGCGTAGCTGTGCGTAGCTCCTACAATGAGCAGTTCTTC.